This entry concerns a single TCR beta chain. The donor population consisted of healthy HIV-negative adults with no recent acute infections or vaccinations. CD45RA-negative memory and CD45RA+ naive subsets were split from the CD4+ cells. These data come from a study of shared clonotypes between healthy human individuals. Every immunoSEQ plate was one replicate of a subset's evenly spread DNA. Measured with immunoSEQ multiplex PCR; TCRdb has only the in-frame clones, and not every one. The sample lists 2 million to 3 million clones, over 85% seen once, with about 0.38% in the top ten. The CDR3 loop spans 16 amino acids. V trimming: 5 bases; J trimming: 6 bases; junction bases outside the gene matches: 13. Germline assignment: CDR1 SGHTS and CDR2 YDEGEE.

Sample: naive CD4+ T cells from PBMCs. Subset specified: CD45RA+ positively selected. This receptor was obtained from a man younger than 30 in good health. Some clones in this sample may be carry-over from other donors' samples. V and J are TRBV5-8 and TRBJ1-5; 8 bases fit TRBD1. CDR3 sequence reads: CASRWWRQGAIQPQHF. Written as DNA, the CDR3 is TGTGCCAGCAGGTGGTGGCGGCAGGGGGCTATTCAGCCCCAGCATTTT.